This T cell receptor beta chain was found in a study of control samples from healthy donors and cancer patients. Clones were read by immunoSEQ multiplex PCR, and TCRdb kept only the in-frame ones, dropping some. The sample holds thousands of clones, roughly 91% seen once. CDR1 MNHEY and CDR2 SVGAGI come from the germline V gene. The CDR3 has 15 amino acids. The V and J ends lost 4 bases and 4 bases, in that order; junction bases with no gene match: 5. The source is a man in his sixties with colorectal cancer. The sequencing input was PBMCs. The V gene is TRBV6-5, the J gene TRBJ1-3; TRBD1 matches 9 bases. The CDR3 nucleotides are TGTGCCAGCAGTTCCGGGACAGGGAACGGAAACACCATATATTTT. Translated, it gives CASSSGTGNGNTIYF.